These T cell receptor beta chains were read from a single sample in a study of blood T cell repertoires in COVID-19. Clones were read by immunoSEQ multiplex PCR, and TCRdb kept only the in-frame ones, dropping some. The sample has about 480,000 clones, 70% to 90% seen once. Sequencing was carried out using PBMCs or T cells enriched from blood (not recorded which). The receptors here all came from a woman aged 18-29 years with acute COVID-19. CDR3s include the opening cysteine and the closing phenylalanine or tryptophan. D genes are given only for firm matches. The listing skips clone size in some rows; elsewhere it reads once, few, many or a size class.

j_call v_call clone_size d_call cdr3_aa cdr3_nt
TRBJ2-5 TRBV12-3/TRBV12-4 once - CASSSSGEETQYF TGTGCCAGCAGTTCCTCGGGGGAGGAGACCCAGTACTTC
TRBJ2-1 TRBV10-3 - TRBD1 CAISDTTGGRGEQFF TGTGCCATCAGTGATACGACAGGGGGGCGCGGTGAGCAGTTCTTC
TRBJ2-7 TRBV28 - - CASSPGAGRYEQYF TGTGCCAGCAGCCCCGGGGCGGGAAGATACGAGCAGTACTTC
TRBJ1-2 TRBV7-2 - - CASSLGGYTF TGTGCCAGCAGCCTCGGGGGCTACACCTTC
TRBJ2-7 TRBV5-1 once - CASSLAGSYEQYF TGCGCCAGCAGCTTGGCAGGGTCCTACGAGCAGTACTTC
TRBJ2-1 TRBV7-9 - - CASSFGMGGNEQFF TGTGCCAGCAGCTTCGGGATGGGGGGCAATGAGCAGTTCTTC
TRBJ1-1 TRBV18 - - CASSPIERRTEAFF TGTGCCAGCTCACCCATTGAGCGTCGCACTGAAGCTTTCTTT
TRBJ2-7 TRBV19 - TRBD1 CASSRQGPGYEQYF TGTGCCAGTAGTAGACAGGGGCCAGGCTACGAGCAGTACTTC
TRBJ2-1 TRBV9 - - CASSSSDNEQFF TGTGCCAGCAGCTCTTCAGACAATGAGCAGTTCTTC
TRBJ2-7 TRBV2 - - CASSEGPLSYEQYF TGTGCCAGCAGTGAAGGTCCCCTTTCCTACGAGCAGTACTTC
TRBJ2-1 TRBV6-4 - - CASSDQQGGQSNEQFF TGTGCCAGCAGTGATCAACAGGGTGGGCAAAGCAATGAGCAGTTCTTC
TRBJ2-2 TRBV4-1 - - CASSQDRLQVLKLFF TGCGCCAGCAGCCAAGACAGGCTGCAAGTCTTAAAGCTGTTTTTT
TRBJ2-7 TRBV11-3 - - CASSLDVRSRSEQYF TGTGCCAGCAGCTTAGACGTGCGGTCGAGAAGCGAGCAGTACTTC
TRBJ2-1 TRBV5-8 few TRBD1 CASHPTGTVYNEQFF TGTGCCAGCCACCCTACCGGGACAGTCTACAATGAGCAGTTCTTC
TRBJ2-2 TRBV20-1 - TRBD2 CSASQRLAGDTGELFF TGCAGTGCCAGTCAACGACTAGCGGGAGACACCGGGGAGCTGTTTTTT
TRBJ2-5 TRBV7-2 once TRBD2 CASSMPLAGTETQYF TGTGCCAGCAGCATGCCACTAGCGGGTACTGAGACCCAGTACTTC
TRBJ2-7 TRBV7-2 - - CASSLVRLDEQYF TGTGCCAGCAGCTTAGTGCGGCTGGACGAGCAGTACTTC
TRBJ2-3 TRBV28 - - CASQTVNTDTQYF TGTGCCAGCCAGACAGTGAATACAGATACGCAGTATTTT
TRBJ2-7 TRBV27 - - CASSRGGGTVPRYEQYF TGTGCCAGCAGTCGAGGGGGGGGGACCGTCCCCCGTTACGAGCAGTACTTC
TRBJ2-1 TRBV9 - TRBD2 CASSVAGGAGNEQFF TGTGCCAGCAGCGTAGCGGGGGGGGCCGGGAATGAGCAGTTCTTC
TRBJ1-2 TRBV29-1 once TRBD1 CSVTGADGYTF TGCAGCGTCACAGGGGCGGATGGCTACACCTTC
TRBJ1-6 TRBV3-1/TRBV3-2 - - CASSQRSGHNNSPLHF TGTGCCAGCAGCCAACGGTCAGGGCATAATAATTCACCCCTCCACTTT
TRBJ1-2 TRBV7-9 - - CASSLGTDYGYTF TGTGCCAGCAGCTTAGGGACAGACTATGGCTACACCTTC
TRBJ2-7 TRBV15 - TRBD2 CATSSEPGLPSYEQYF TGTGCCACCAGCAGCGAACCGGGACTACCCTCCTACGAGCAGTACTTC
TRBJ2-2 TRBV30 - TRBD1 CAWSAQGSSELFF TGTGCCTGGAGTGCACAGGGGTCTTCGGAGCTGTTTTTT
TRBJ1-3 TRBV7-7 - TRBD1 CASSRDSLSTIYF TGTGCCAGCAGCCGGGACAGTTTGAGCACCATATATTTT
TRBJ1-1 TRBV24-1 - - CATMRGTEAFF TGTGCCACCATGAGGGGGACTGAAGCTTTCTTT
TRBJ2-1 TRBV7-9 - - CASSLTLDNEQFF TGTGCCAGCAGCTTAACGCTAGACAATGAGCAGTTCTTC
TRBJ1-1 TRBV6-5 - TRBD1 CASGWDRSRNTEAFF TGTGCCAGCGGATGGGACAGGTCAAGGAACACTGAAGCTTTCTTT
TRBJ2-1 TRBV2 - - CASTLSSGYNEQFF TGTGCCAGCACCCTCTCCTCGGGGTACAATGAGCAGTTCTTC
TRBJ1-2 TRBV15 once - CATSSEYSPSSYGYTF TGTGCCACCAGCAGTGAGTACAGCCCTTCGAGCTATGGCTACACCTTC